Below are 17 T cell receptor beta chains sequenced from a single sample in a study of blood T cell repertoires in COVID-19. Profiled with immunoSEQ multiplex PCR; TCRdb holds only in-frame clones, not every one. The sample has 250,000 or so clones; 80% to 90% are singletons. Sequencing was performed on PBMCs or T cells enriched from blood (not recorded which). The receptor source for this set is a middle-aged woman who had been exposed to COVID-19.

The chain links TRBV28 to TRBJ1-3, with D possibly being TRBD1 (6 bases). Trimming took 3 bases from V and 2 from J, leaving 8 bases between them. Germline assignment: CDR1 MDHEN and CDR2 SYDVKM. The CDR3 totals 14 residues. The CDR3 reads CASSLSGAGNTIYF. The CDR3 DNA reads as TGTGCCAGCAGTTTGTCAGGGGCTGGAAACACCATATATTTT.

The CDR3 region has the DNA TGTGCCAGCGGAGGACAGGGGAGGAACAATGAGCAGTTCTTC. The encoded protein is CASGGQGRNNEQFF. The J gene is TRBJ2-1, the V gene TRBV6-5; 9 bases align to TRBD1. The CDR3 covers 14 residues. V was clipped by 8 bases and J by 5 bases; unmatched bases: 7. The germline V gene encodes CDR1 MNHEY and CDR2 SVGAGI.

This clone showed up just once. The rearrangement uses TRBV11-3 and TRBJ2-3; TRBD2 matches 7 bases. CDR1 and CDR2 (germline): SGHNT, YENEEA. This CDR3 region has 15 residues. V was pared by 5 bases and J by 5 bases, with 10 bases of the junction left unmatched. The CDR3 nucleotides read TGTGCCAGCAGCCCCCATGGCGGGAGTGGAGATACGCAGTATTTT. This sequence encodes CASSPHGGSGDTQYF.

DNA of the CDR3: TGTGCCAGCAGCTTACTGCCGGGACTAGCGAAAGAGACCCAGTACTTC. It encodes CASSLLPGLAKETQYF. V and J are TRBV7-7 and TRBJ2-5; 10 bases agree with TRBD2. The CDR3 runs to 16 residues. Germline V gene sequence: CDR1 SSHAT, CDR2 FNYEAQ (reference sequence). V shed 2 bases, J shed 3 bases, and the junction held 6 bases outside the gene matches.

This sequence joins TRBV19 and TRBJ1-1; D possibly corresponds to TRBD1 (6 bases). This CDR3 spans 11 amino acids. The V end was cut by 8 bases, the J end by 6 bases, with 10 bases between. Germline loops: CDR1 LNHDA, CDR2 SQIVND (reference sequence). The CDR3 protein is CASGRGSEAFF. CDR3 DNA sequence: TGTGCCAGTGGAAGGGGGTCTGAAGCTTTCTTT.

The genes are TRBV7-6 and TRBJ1-2; the D gene is possibly TRBD1 (5 bases). V dropped 5 bases and J dropped 6 bases, with 19 bases sitting between them. The CDR3 extends over 15 amino acids. Germline V CDR1 and CDR2: SGHVS, FNYEAQ. The CDR3 loop reads CASSTSRGAFHGYTF. The CDR3 nucleotides are TGTGCCAGCAGCACCTCTAGGGGCGCCTTCCATGGCTACACCTTC.

CDR3 DNA sequence: TGTGCCAGCAGCAAAATGGAGACAGGGGCGTTATTCCGTGGCTACACCTTC. Protein product: CASSKMETGALFRGYTF. This chain joins TRBV5-6 and TRBJ1-2; 8 nucleotides agree with TRBD1. With V trimmed by 4 bases and J by 7 bases, 18 bases remained unmatched. There are 17 residues in the CDR3. CDR1 SGHDT and CDR2 YYEEEE come from the germline V gene.

The table lists this clone with a count of one. The genes are TRBV28 and TRBJ1-4, with a weak D call TRBD1 (6 bases). V lost 6 bases, J lost 3 bases, and 17 bases lay in between. Germline CDR1 reads MDHEN; CDR2 reads SYDVKM. This CDR3 spans 16 amino acids. CDR3 in DNA: TGTGCCAGCAGCCTCCAGGGGAGAGGGGCTAATGAAAAACTGTTTTTT. It encodes CASSLQGRGANEKLFF.

The V gene is TRBV23-1, the J gene TRBJ2-1; 10 nucleotides align to TRBD2. TRBV23-1 is recorded as an ORF, its role being uncertain. The CDR3 is made up of 19 amino acids. After removal of 0 bases from V and 6 bases from J, the junction contained 14 bases not matched to a gene. The DNA of the CDR3 is TGCGCCAGCAGTCAATCGAAGCGGGGCCTAGCGGGGGTCGGCAATGAGCAGTTCTTC. It encodes CASSQSKRGLAGVGNEQFF.

The gene calls are TRBV14 and TRBJ1-2; a weak D match, TRBD1 (5 bases). The V gene's germline CDR1 is SGHDN and CDR2 FVKESK. The length of the CDR3 is 16 residues. The V and J ends lost 3 bases and 6 bases respectively, with 20 bases between them. In DNA, the CDR3 is TGTGCCAGCAGCCACAACCGAACAGGACCGAGAGATGGCTACACCTTC. Residues: CASSHNRTGPRDGYTF.

The chain has TRBV29-1 and TRBJ1-1; tentatively, D is TRBD1 (5 bases). The germline CDR1 and CDR2 sequences are SQVTM and ANQGSEA. The length of the CDR3 is 13 residues. Between the trimmed V and J ends, which lost 7 bases and 4 bases, there was a span of 16 bases. For the CDR3, the DNA is TGCAGCGCCCGGACGGGGGTCGGCACTGAAGCTTTCTTT. Its translation: CSARTGVGTEAFF. Using reference TRBV29-1 and TRBJ1-1 for the parts outside the CDR3, the full variable domain is SAVISQKPSRDICQRGTSLTIQCQVDSQVTMMFWYRQQPGQSLTLIATANQGSEATYESGFVIDKFPISRPNLTFSTLTVSNMSPEDSSIYLCSARTGVGTEAFFGQGTRLTVV.

The chain uses TRBV5-6 and TRBJ1-1; D is unresolved. V lost 0 bases and J 0 bases, leaving 9 bases between the germline ends. This CDR3 is 15 amino acids long. Germline V gives CDR1 SGHDT, CDR2 YYEEEE. CDR3 sequence (DNA): TGTGCCAGCAGCTTGGATCCGGTAATGAACACTGAAGCTTTCTTT. Its translation: CASSLDPVMNTEAFF.

The genes are TRBV6-2 or TRBV6-3 and TRBJ2-7; 8 bases are a match to TRBD2. The CDR3 consists of 16 residues. Trimming cost V 2 bases and J 3 bases; bases outside gene matches: 9. Germline V lookup: CDR1 MNHEY, CDR2 SVGEGT. The CDR3 DNA sequence: TGTGCCAGCAGTTACGATGGGGGGACTAGGTTCTACGAGCAGTACGTC. Protein sequence: CASSYDGGTRFYEQYV.

This CDR3 is CASSSYAAYEQYF. As DNA, the CDR3 is TGTGCCAGCAGCTCGTATGCGGCCTACGAGCAGTACTTC. This chain links TRBV5-5 with TRBJ2-7; D unclear. From germline, CDR1 is SGHKS and CDR2 YYEKEE (reference sequence). The CDR3 sequence is 13 residues long. The V end lost 3 bases, the J end lost 2 bases, and 9 bases lay between the germline ends.

This chain links TRBV12-3 or TRBV12-4 with TRBJ2-2, with D tentatively TRBD2 (6 bases). V lost 6 bases and J lost 7, with 9 bases in between. The CDR3 contains 12 residues. CDR3: CASRGEVGELFF. DNA of the CDR3: TGTGCCAGCAGGGGGGAGGTCGGGGAGCTGTTTTTT.

The rearrangement links TRBV24-1 to TRBJ1-2; TRBD1 aligns across 8 bases. Trimming removed 3 bases from V and 3 bases from J; junction bases left unmatched: 5. The length of the CDR3 is 15 residues. The germline V gene encodes CDR1 KGHDR and CDR2 SFDVKD. This CDR3 reads CATSDTGQGHYGYTF. CDR3 DNA: TGTGCCACCAGTGATACAGGACAGGGCCACTATGGCTACACCTTC.

The chain has TRBV28 and TRBJ2-1; D is perhaps TRBD2 (6 bases). The CDR3 covers 14 residues. CDR1 MDHEN and CDR2 SYDVKM come from the germline V gene. V gave up 6 bases and J gave up 4 bases, with 13 bases separating them. CDR3 sequence: CASRPEGNYNEQFF. CDR3 bases: TGTGCCAGCAGACCGGAGGGCAATTACAATGAGCAGTTCTTC.